One sample yielded the 6 T cell receptor beta chains listed below, sequenced in a study of T-cell memory formation after mild COVID-19. TCRdb reanalysed the 5' RACE reads using MiXCR and keeps one entry per CDR3 protein. The table lists hundreds of thousands of distinct CDR3 sequences, roughly 25% of them singletons. Sequencing was carried out using PBMCs or a T cell subset sorted from them (not recorded which). The source is an adult woman who had mild COVID-19 (a few samples of this study predate the infection). Cell type and time point are not known.

V usage is TRBV12-3 or TRBV12-4 and J usage is TRBJ2-3; possible D gene TRBD2, 5 bases. The CDR3 runs 14 residues. Trimming cost V 1 base and J 6 bases, with 11 bases left between them. Here the CDR3 reads CASSLELEADTQYF. The CDR3 coding sequence is TGTGCCAGCAGTTTAGAACTGGAGGCGGATACGCAGTATTTT.

The chain employs TRBV7-2 and TRBJ1-6, with 10 positions matching TRBD1. There are 15 residues in the CDR3. Per the germline V gene, CDR1 is SGHTA and CDR2 is FQGNSA. With 5 bases clipped from V and 7 bases from J, the junction kept 5 bases outside the gene matches. In DNA form, the CDR3 reads TGTGCCAGCAGCCCCCAGGGACAGGGGAATTCACCCCTCCACTTT. It codes for CASSPQGQGNSPLHF.

The chain combines TRBV27 with TRBJ2-3; 7 positions match TRBD2. The CDR3 sequence is 15 residues long. Germline CDR1 MNHEY, CDR2 SMNVEV (reference sequence). The junction had 11 bases not matched to a gene; V was cut back by 8 bases and J by 3 bases. DNA for the CDR3: TGTGCCAGCGGTACGGGCGGGAGAATTACAGATACGCAGTATTTT. Protein product: CASGTGGRITDTQYF.

In its sample, this clonotype was seen a few times. The chain employs TRBV11-2 and TRBJ2-3, with 12 bases identical to TRBD2. The CDR3 is made up of 16 amino acids. V gave up 4 bases and J gave up 2 bases; unmatched junction bases: 4. Germline CDR1 SGHAT, CDR2 FQNNGV. CDR3 residues: CASSSGLAGNTDTQYF. DNA for the CDR3: TGTGCCAGCAGCTCCGGACTAGCGGGGAACACAGATACGCAGTATTTT.

This clonotype was counted ten times or more. The chain has TRBV12-3 or TRBV12-4 and TRBJ2-1; 13 bases are shared with TRBD2. The CDR3 runs 15 residues. J was trimmed by 9 bases and V by 5 bases; bases with no gene match: 7. CDR3 DNA sequence: TGTGCCAGCAGTATGGGACTAGCGGGAATTAGTGAGCAGTTCTTC. It translates to CASSMGLAGISEQFF.

The chain is built from TRBV6-5 and TRBJ1-6; 8 bases map to TRBD1. The CDR3 runs to 16 residues. Germline trimming cut 0 bases from V and 9 bases from J; bases unmatched to any gene: 7. CDR1 and CDR2 (germline): MNHEY, SVGAGI. CDR3 protein: CASSYSIGRGLSPLHF. CDR3 sequence (DNA): TGTGCCAGCAGTTACTCGATCGGCAGGGGGCTTTCACCCCTCCACTTT.